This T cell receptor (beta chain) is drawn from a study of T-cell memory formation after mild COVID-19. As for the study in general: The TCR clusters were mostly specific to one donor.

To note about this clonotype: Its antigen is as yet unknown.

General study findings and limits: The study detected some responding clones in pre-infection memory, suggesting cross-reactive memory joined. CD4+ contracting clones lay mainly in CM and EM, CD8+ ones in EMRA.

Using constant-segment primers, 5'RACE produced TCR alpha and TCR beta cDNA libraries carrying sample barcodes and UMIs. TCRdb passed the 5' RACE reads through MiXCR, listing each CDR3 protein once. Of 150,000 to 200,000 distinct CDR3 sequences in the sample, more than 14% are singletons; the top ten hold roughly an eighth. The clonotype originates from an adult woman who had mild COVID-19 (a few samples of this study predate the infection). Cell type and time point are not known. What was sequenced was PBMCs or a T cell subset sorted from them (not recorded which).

Here the CDR3 DNA reads TGTGCCAGCAGTGCCTGGTCAGGGGGCGTTAGGGCCGGGGAGCTGTTTTTT. Protein: CASSAWSGGVRAGELFF. The chain combines TRBV12-3 or TRBV12-4 with TRBJ2-2; TRBD1 matches at 8 bases. The V gene end was trimmed by 5 bases and the J gene end by 6 bases; junction bases not matched to a gene: 14. CDR3 length: 17 residues.